This entry lists 6 T cell receptor beta chains sequenced from one sample in a study of T-cell reconstitution after alpha-beta-depleted transplantation in children. Construction of the TCRbeta library involved unique molecular identifiers. TCRdb re-called the PCR reads through MiXCR, storing one row per CDR3 protein. The table lists nearly 400,000 distinct CDR3 sequences, roughly 20% of them singletons, with approximately 3.9% in the top ten. Here the sequenced sample was PBMCs from the stem cell graft donor, taken from the stem cell graft. The receptor source for this set is a human donor who donated a stem cell graft to a child with acute myeloid leukemia.

This clonotype was observed a handful of times. The chain employs TRBV20-1 and TRBJ2-7; the match to TRBD2 covers 8 bases. The CDR3 is made up of 16 amino acids. J lost 3 bases, V lost 1 base, and 11 bases had no gene match. Germline V gives CDR1 DFQATT, CDR2 SNEGSKA (reference sequence). In nucleotides, the CDR3 is TGCAGTGCTAGAGTGGCAAAAAGCGGGAGCGTCTACGAGCAGTACTTC. Protein: CSARVAKSGSVYEQYF.

This clonotype was counted at least ten times. The chain employs TRBV29-1 and TRBJ2-1; 10 bases are a match to TRBD1. Germline V CDR1 and CDR2: SQVTM, ANQGSEA. After removal of 4 bases from V and 9 bases from J, the junction contained 0 bases not matched to a gene. The CDR3 has 11 residues. The CDR3 here is CSVGQGAEQFF. The CDR3 DNA is TGCAGCGTTGGACAGGGGGCTGAGCAGTTCTTC.

V usage is TRBV7-8 and J usage is TRBJ1-5, with D hard to call. From germline, CDR1 is SGHVS and CDR2 FQNEAQ. V dropped 1 base and J dropped 7 bases, with 26 bases sitting between them. This CDR3 is built from 19 residues. As DNA, the CDR3 is TGTGCCAGCAGCTTAGTGCGTCTTCCGGGGAGAATGGGAGGCCAGCCCCAGCATTTT. Translated, it gives CASSLVRLPGRMGGQPQHF.

This clonotype was seen more than once but under ten times. The V and J genes are TRBV5-1 and TRBJ2-7; D remains unclear. The germline V and J ends were trimmed by 4 bases and 1 base, with 12 bases remaining between them. CDR3 length: 14 residues. The V gene's germline CDR1 is SGHRS and CDR2 YFSETQ. The CDR3 DNA sequence: TGCGCCAGCAGCCCGCTCTCGTTTTCCTACGAGCAGTACTTC. Its protein is CASSPLSFSYEQYF.

V gene TRBV25-1 combines with J gene TRBJ2-3; D not certain. The CDR3 length is 15 residues. The germline V gene has CDR1 MGHDK and CDR2 SYGVNS. The V end was cut by 3 bases, the J end by 3 bases, with 13 bases between. The CDR3 DNA follows: TGTGCCAGCAGTGACCCTGGAGACGTTACAGATACGCAGTATTTT. Encoded protein: CASSDPGDVTDTQYF.

This clonotype was seen a few times. V is TRBV7-9 and J is TRBJ2-1; a possible D gene is TRBD2 (5 bases). CDR3 length: 15 amino acids. Trimming stripped 1 base from V and 6 bases from J, with 13 bases between. Germline CDR1 reads SEHNR; CDR2 reads FQNEAQ (reference sequence). The CDR3: CASSLGVAGSNEQFF. The CDR3 bases are TGTGCCAGCAGCTTAGGGGTGGCGGGCAGCAATGAGCAGTTCTTC. Full variable domain (missing parts from reference TRBV7-9 and TRBJ2-1): DTGVSQNPRHKITKRGQNVTFRCDPISEHNRLYWYRQTLGQGPEFLTYFQNEAQLEKSRLLSDRFSAERPKGSFSTLEIQRTEQGDSAMYLCASSLGVAGSNEQFFGPGTRLTVL.